The 14 T cell receptor beta chains below come from one sample, sequenced in a study of T-cell memory formation after mild COVID-19. TCRdb re-called the 5' RACE reads with MiXCR, one entry per CDR3 protein. The sample has roughly 350,000 distinct CDR3 sequences; about 13% are singletons. Source material: PBMCs or a T cell subset sorted from them (not recorded which). These receptors all stem from a man aged 18 to 35 who had mild COVID-19 (a few samples of this study predate the infection). Cell type and time point are not known.

This clonotype was counted ten times or more. This chain connects TRBV5-1 to TRBJ2-7, with D perhaps matching TRBD1 (6 bases). Germline V gene data show CDR1 as SGHRS and CDR2 as YFSETQ. The CDR3 covers 15 residues. V dropped 0 bases and J dropped 2 bases, with 12 bases sitting between them. The CDR3 DNA is TGCGCCAGCAGCTTGGGACAGGATCAAACCTACGAGCAGTACTTC. It codes for CASSLGQDQTYEQYF.

J is TRBJ2-1 and V is TRBV14; unclear D gene. Trimming removed 1 base from V and 3 bases from J, with 4 bases in between. The CDR3 contains 13 residues. From germline, CDR1 is SGHDN and CDR2 FVKESK. The CDR3 sequence: CASSQGFYNEQFF. CDR3 nucleotides: TGTGCCAGCAGCCAAGGGTTCTACAATGAGCAGTTCTTC. Variable domain in full (rest from reference TRBV14 and TRBJ2-1): EAGVTQFPSHSVIEKGQTVTLRCDPISGHDNLYWYRRVMGKEIKFLLHFVKESKQDESGMPNNRFLAERTGGTYSTLKVQPAELEDSGVYFCASSQGFYNEQFFGPGTRLTVL.

This clonotype showed up just a few times. The chain recombines TRBV18 with TRBJ2-1; a possible D gene is TRBD2 (6 bases). V gave up 6 bases and J gave up 2 bases, with 11 bases separating them. The CDR3 sequence is 14 residues long. Germline V gene lookup returns CDR1 KGHSH and CDR2 LQKENI. CDR3 region: CASSRESAYNEQFF. The CDR3 nucleotides read TGTGCCAGCTCGCGGGAATCGGCCTACAATGAGCAGTTCTTC.

The chain combines TRBV28 with TRBJ1-1, with D unresolved. The CDR3 has 12 amino acids. V lost 6 bases to trimming and J lost 7 bases, with 12 bases between them. CDR1 is MDHEN, CDR2 SYDVKM, per germline. In DNA form, the CDR3 reads TGTGCCAGCAGGCCTCGGACGTATGAAGCTTTCTTT. Its translation is CASRPRTYEAFF.

The chain uses TRBV5-8 and TRBJ1-3, with TRBD1 matching 12 bases. This CDR3 spans 15 amino acids. Germline V gene data show CDR1 as SGHTS and CDR2 as YDEGEE. V shed 3 bases, J shed 2 bases, and the junction held 0 bases outside the gene matches. CDR3 in DNA: TGTGCCAGCAGCTGGGACAGGGGGCCTGGAAACACCATATATTTT. Amino acids: CASSWDRGPGNTIYF.

V is TRBV20-1 and J is TRBJ2-5; TRBD2 matches 11 bases. CDR3 length: 14 residues. Losses at the gene ends were 6 bases for V and 5 bases for J; bases not matched to a gene: 8. Looked up from germline, CDR1 is DFQATT and CDR2 is SNEGSKA (reference sequence). The CDR3 protein is CSATSGDVGETQYF. The CDR3 DNA reads as TGCAGTGCGACTAGCGGGGATGTCGGTGAGACCCAGTACTTC.

Concerning this clonotype itself: At one of its ends the junction is not consistent with the germline gene, which may arise from a read error. V is TRBV6-5 and J is TRBJ2-3, with 7 positions matching TRBD1. This CDR3 spans 14 amino acids. CDR1 is MNHEY and CDR2 is SVGAGI in the germline V gene. The CDR3 reads CAGSYSRGRDTQYF. CDR3 DNA: TGTGCCGGCAGTTACTCGAGGGGGCGCGATACGCAGTATTTT.

The chain employs TRBV20-1 and TRBJ2-1; D is perhaps TRBD2 (6 bases). V lost 6 bases, J lost 0 bases, and 12 bases lay in between. Germline assignment: CDR1 DFQATT and CDR2 SNEGSKA (reference sequence). The CDR3 sequence is 14 residues long. The CDR3 region is CSAEGRPSYNEQFF. Here the CDR3 DNA reads TGCAGTGCGGAGGGACGGCCCTCCTACAATGAGCAGTTCTTC.

The sample holds many counts of this clonotype. This chain connects TRBV7-9 to TRBJ2-7, with D possibly matching TRBD2 (5 bases). The CDR3 is 13 amino acids. Between the trimmed V and J ends, which lost 1 base and 4 bases, there was a span of 8 bases. Germline lookup yields CDR1 SEHNR and CDR2 FQNEAQ (reference sequence). CDR3 nucleotide sequence: TGTGCCAGCAGCTTAGGACGGGGTTACGAGCAGTACGTC. Translated: CASSLGRGYEQYV.

This clonotype was picked up a small number of times. The V call is TRBV5-1, the J call TRBJ1-4; 8 nucleotides line up with TRBD1. In germline, CDR1 is SGHRS, CDR2 YFSETQ. The CDR3 runs 15 residues. Trimming took 1 base from V and 7 from J; bases not matched to a gene: 6. The CDR3: CASSLQGAIGEKLFF. CDR3 in DNA: TGCGCCAGCAGCTTGCAGGGGGCAATTGGTGAAAAACTGTTTTTT.

There are many counts of this clonotype. The chain couples TRBV10-3 to TRBJ2-1; 8 bases agree with TRBD2. The CDR3 runs to 13 residues. With V trimmed by 10 bases and J by 7 bases, 9 bases remained unmatched. The germline CDR1 and CDR2 sequences are ENHRY and SYGVKD. The CDR3 bases are TGTGCCACAAAGCAAGCTAGCGGGAATGAGCAGTTCTTC. It is translated as CATKQASGNEQFF.

This clonotype appeared a few times. J is TRBJ2-7 and V is TRBV6-6; 8 positions agree with TRBD1. The CDR3 runs to 12 residues. Germline trimming cut 5 bases from V and 6 bases from J; bases unmatched to any gene: 3. CDR1 and CDR2 from the germline V gene are MNHNY and SVGAGI (reference sequence). CDR3 DNA: TGTGCCAGCAGTAGGACAGGGCCCGAGCAGTACTTC. Translated, it gives CASSRTGPEQYF.

In its sample, this clonotype was seen a few times. The J gene is TRBJ1-1, the V gene TRBV6-6; D unclear. Trimming shortened V by 7 bases and J by 3 bases, and 12 bases separated the two germline ends. The CDR3 covers 13 residues. Germline-derived CDR1 and CDR2 are MNHNY and SVGAGI (reference sequence). The CDR3 spells CASNKEEDTEAFF. The CDR3 nucleotides read TGTGCCAGCAATAAGGAGGAGGACACTGAAGCTTTCTTT.

This clonotype appeared a few times. The chain employs TRBV7-6 and TRBJ2-3; D is unresolved. Germline-derived CDR1 and CDR2 are SGHVS and FNYEAQ. This CDR3 region has 15 residues. Trimming pared 6 bases from V and 1 base from J, leaving 14 bases between. The CDR3 is CASSPSLGGTDTQYF. Written as DNA, the CDR3 is TGTGCCAGCAGTCCTTCTTTAGGCGGCACAGATACGCAGTATTTT.